Listed below are T cell receptor beta chains from one sample, sequenced in a study of blood T cell repertoires in COVID-19. Profiled with immunoSEQ multiplex PCR; TCRdb holds only in-frame clones, not every one. The table lists around 200,000 clones, 75% to 90% of them singletons. The sample taken for sequencing was PBMCs or T cells enriched from blood (not recorded which). All receptors come from a middle-aged man who had recovered from COVID-19. CDR3s include the opening cysteine and the closing phenylalanine or tryptophan. The D gene is left open where the match is weak. Only some rows state a clone size, as once, few, many or a class for expanded clones.

clone_size j_call v_call d_call cdr3_aa cdr3_nt
. TRBJ1-3 TRBV2 . CASSGGQSADTIYF TGTGCCAGCAGTGGTGGACAGTCGGCGGACACCATATATTTT
. TRBJ1-1 TRBV19 TRBD1 CASSATDRVTEAFF TGTGCCAGTAGTGCCACGGACAGGGTGACTGAAGCTTTCTTT
. TRBJ1-2 TRBV10-3 . CAISAESYGYTF TGTGCCATCAGTGCTGAGTCCTATGGCTACACCTTC
once TRBJ2-1 TRBV12-3/TRBV12-4 . CASSLRESSPFF TGTGCCAGCAGTCTCCGGGAGTCTTCACCGTTCTTC
. TRBJ1-5 TRBV5-5 TRBD1 CASRLTGDNQPQHF TGTGCCAGCAGATTGACAGGGGACAATCAGCCCCAGCATTTT
. TRBJ1-2 TRBV27 . CASSSTTGPFSYGYTF TGTGCCAGCAGTTCGACTACCGGGCCCTTTAGCTATGGCTACACCTTC
. TRBJ1-5 TRBV19 TRBD1 CASNRGGNQPQHF TGTGCCAGTAACAGGGGTGGCAATCAGCCCCAGCATTTT
. TRBJ2-1 TRBV19 TRBD1 CASKVQGANEQFF TGTGCCAGTAAGGTACAGGGGGCAAATGAGCAGTTCTTC
. TRBJ1-5 TRBV5-6 . CASSSDRNQPQHF TGTGCCAGCAGCTCCGACAGGAATCAGCCCCAGCATTTT
. TRBJ1-5 TRBV27 TRBD1 CASSLFGTQGGQPQHF TGTGCCAGCAGTTTATTCGGGACCCAGGGGGGTCAGCCCCAGCATTTT